This T cell receptor beta chain emerged from a study of shared clonotypes between healthy human individuals (dated by TCRdb to 2020 to 2022). Context from the whole study: The cohort comprised two women and three men aged 18 to 49 years. Libraries were prepared and TCR repertoires were sequenced by different laboratories using diverse techniques, in order to increase sequencing depth and limit assay-specific biases. To estimate repertoire size and how much clonotypes are shared between individuals, the study performed deep sequencing of blood TCR repertoires from a handful of healthy adults. Leukapheresis yielded between about 0.9 and 10 billion PBMCs per donor. For each donor, CD4 naive and CD4 memory were each given three plates, CD8 naive was given two plates, and CD8 memory was given one plate.

The investigation overall reported the following: Larger estimated clonotype richness was generally found for naive subsets than for memory subsets. When a handful of donors were compared, the shared fraction of clonotypes was roughly 4.8% for naive CD4, 3.5% to 4% for naive CD8, 2.3% for memory CD4, and 0.4% for memory CD8. Pairwise subsampling indicated that sequencing depth was expected to affect the degree of clonotype sharing among donors. Clonotypes shared by all four sorted-subset donors showed higher generation probabilities than non-shared clonotypes. The genetic and exposure-history diversity represented was limited by the small number of donors. Rarefaction of sorted-subset datasets indicated incomplete sequencing despite the large sequencing depth. Sampling was limited to blood, and TCR repertoires in tissue likely differ from TCR repertoires in blood.

From the cysteine through the phenylalanine, the CDR3 covers 13 amino acids. Only the CDR3 part of the read is kept: 39 bases, read in frame from the first base. CDR1 KGHSH and CDR2 LQKENI are derived from the germline V gene. V loses 5 bases of germline sequence and J loses 3 bases, and the interval between the two ends is 10 bases. Using the deep immunoSEQ assay, multiplex PCR amplified TCR CDR3 regions from genomic DNA. Genomic DNA extracted from each cell subset was distributed evenly over all wells of several immunoSEQ 96-well plates, and each plate served as one replicate. Each replicate PCR for sorted subsets received around 0.2 ug genomic DNA, equal to tens of thousands of T cell genomes. Purified libraries were quantified with a Qubit 3.0 fluorometer, sized on a Bioanalyzer 2100, and re-quantified with the KAPA Library Quantification kit. Each immunoSEQ 96-well plate was sequenced on its own single-read 150-cycle Illumina NextSeq 550 flow cell. For the original study's pipeline: The immunoSEQ output contained only junctional sequences without quality scores, so filtering could not match that applied to full-length reads. Sequences were annotated with PyIR, a Python wrapper for IgBLAST v1.9, using IMGT germline references to assign V/J genes and CDR3. Reads were filtered out if the reads had weak V/J assignments (E-value above 1e-6), no CDR3, stop codons, out-of-frame junctions, or ambiguous translated residues. V3J clonotypes were defined as sequences sharing the same inferred V gene, J gene, and CDR3 amino acid sequence. The percentage overlap between two repertoires was calculated by dividing the number of shared unique clonotypes by the size of the smaller repertoire. Three approaches were used to assess repertoire richness: RTK rarefaction, the Chao1 estimator, and Recon v2.1 estimates of unobserved clonotypes. Generation probabilities were computed with OLGA for all TCRbeta clonotypes obtained by the gDNA method from four donors. What TCRdb holds here is the immuneACCESS table cut down to in-frame rearrangements. Part of the clones is not present; checked against another copy, under half of the missing clones reflect an unresolved V gene, and the others are unexplained. That table furnishes V, J and clone size, whereas the DNA furnished D and trimming. Counted in this sample were some 650,000 clones; around 97% of them appeared once. Around 0.058% of the sample is in the top ten clones.

Healthy HIV-negative adults with no recently reported acute infections or vaccinations were included as donors. Only Caucasian adults living in Nashville, Tennessee, USA were represented among the donors. CD4+ T cells were enriched by magnetic negative selection; naive cells were then positively selected on CD45RA, and the negative fraction formed the memory subset. Blood was collected by leukapheresis, and PBMCs were isolated by Ficoll-Histopaque density gradient centrifugation and then cryopreserved in liquid nitrogen vapor phase. Purity and quantity of every magnetically sorted T cell population were checked by analytical flow cytometry. From each sorted fraction, genomic DNA was isolated and quantified by UV absorbance on a Nanodrop 2000c. In the case of this clone: What antigen it recognizes has not been identified. Nothing much larger sits one base from this clone, and base qualities are not available.

This TCR came from a woman aged 25 to 45 in good health. Sequences were obtained from naive CD4+ T cells sorted from blood. The cell subset or site label for this specimen denotes: CD45RA+ positively selected. In this chain, TRBV18 is recombined with TRBJ1-2; possibly the D gene is TRBD1, per 6 matching bases. The nucleotide sequence is TGTGCCAGCTCAACTCAGGGGTACTATGGCTACACCTTC. The encoded protein is CASSTQGYYGYTF. The full variable domain, with segments outside the CDR3 supplied by the reference TRBV18 and TRBJ1-2 proteins, appears as NAGVMQNPRHLVRRRGQEARLRCSPMKGHSHVYWYRQLPEEGLKFMVYLQKENIIDESGMPKERFSAEFPKEGPSILRIQQVVRGDSAAYFCASSTQGYYGYTFGSGTRLTVV.